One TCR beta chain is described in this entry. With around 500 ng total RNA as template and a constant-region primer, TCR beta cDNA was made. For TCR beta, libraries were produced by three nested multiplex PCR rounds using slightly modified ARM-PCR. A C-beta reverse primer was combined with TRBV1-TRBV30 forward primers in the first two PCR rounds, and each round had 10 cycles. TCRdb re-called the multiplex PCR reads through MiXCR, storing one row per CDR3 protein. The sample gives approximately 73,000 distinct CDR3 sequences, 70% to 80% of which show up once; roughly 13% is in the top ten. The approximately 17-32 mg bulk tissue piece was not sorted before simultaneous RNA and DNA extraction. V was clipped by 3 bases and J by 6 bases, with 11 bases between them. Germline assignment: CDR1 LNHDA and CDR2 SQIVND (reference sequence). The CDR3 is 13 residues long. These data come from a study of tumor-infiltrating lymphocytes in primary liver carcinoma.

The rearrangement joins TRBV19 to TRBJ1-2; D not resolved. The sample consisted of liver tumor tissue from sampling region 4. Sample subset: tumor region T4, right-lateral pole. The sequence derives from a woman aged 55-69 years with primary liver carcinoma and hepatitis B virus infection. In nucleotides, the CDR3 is TGTGCCAGTAGTATCTCCATGGAGAATGGCTACACCTTC. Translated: CASSISMENGYTF.